These T cell receptor beta chains were read from a single sample in a study of blood T cell repertoires in COVID-19. Assay: immunoSEQ multiplex PCR; the TCRdb copy retains only in-frame clones and omits some. The sample consists of 240,000 or so clones, about 83% of them appearing once. Sequencing was carried out using PBMCs or T cells enriched from blood (not recorded which). The receptors originated from a woman aged 50 to 60 who had recovered from COVID-19. The CDR3 runs from the conserved cysteine through the conserved F or W. D genes are given only for firm matches. The size entry is marked missing in some rows and otherwise reads once, few, many or a size class.

j_call v_call d_call clone_size cdr3_aa cdr3_nt
TRBJ1-3 TRBV27 TRBD1 - CASGTGGLRDTIYF TGTGCCAGCGGGACAGGGGGCTTGAGAGACACCATATATTTT
TRBJ2-1 TRBV27 - once CASSHFLTNEQFF TGTGCCAGCAGTCACTTTTTAACGAATGAGCAGTTCTTC
TRBJ2-7 TRBV25-1 TRBD1 - CASSGRDSLSYEQYF TGTGCCAGCAGTGGCCGGGACAGCTTATCCTACGAGCAGTACTTC
TRBJ2-7 TRBV30 TRBD2 - CAWSVGTSGVGGYEQYF TGTGCCTGGAGTGTTGGGACTAGCGGGGTGGGAGGCTACGAGCAGTACTTC
TRBJ1-2 TRBV3-1/TRBV3-2 TRBD1 - CASSPLPGTGHFNYGYTF TGTGCCAGCAGCCCACTGCCCGGGACAGGGCACTTTAACTATGGCTACACCTTC
TRBJ1-2 TRBV4-2 TRBD1 - CASSPNAGQGSYGYTF TGTGCCAGCAGCCCAAACGCCGGACAGGGGTCCTATGGCTACACCTTC
TRBJ2-3 TRBV7-9 TRBD2 - CASSLAPGGSTDTQYF TGTGCCAGCAGCTTAGCCCCGGGGGGGAGCACAGATACGCAGTATTTT
TRBJ2-1 TRBV4-3 - - CASSQNSDEQFF TGCGCCAGCAGCCAAAATAGCGATGAGCAGTTCTTC
TRBJ1-2 TRBV12-3/TRBV12-4 - once CATYFGGYTF TGTGCCACCTATTTCGGTGGCTACACCTTC
TRBJ2-3 TRBV7-2 - - CASSTEDTDTQYF TGTGCCAGCAGTACGGAGGACACAGATACGCAGTATTTT
TRBJ1-5 TRBV6-5 - - CASSYSTAANQPQHF TGTGCCAGCAGTTACTCCACAGCAGCTAATCAGCCCCAGCATTTT
TRBJ1-5 TRBV30 - - CAWSVSRGNQPQHF TGTGCCTGGAGTGTCAGCAGGGGCAATCAGCCCCAGCATTTT
TRBJ1-5 TRBV15 TRBD1 - CATSRDKGQGYQPQHF TGTGCCACCAGCAGAGACAAGGGACAGGGGTATCAGCCCCAGCATTTT
TRBJ1-6 TRBV2 - - CASNDIQFSYNSPLHF TGTGCCAGCAACGACATACAGTTCTCCTATAATTCACCCCTCCACTTT
TRBJ1-5 TRBV6-6 TRBD1 - CASRGGQGGQPQHF TGTGCCAGCAGAGGGGGACAGGGCGGTCAGCCCCAGCATTTT
TRBJ1-2 TRBV7-9 - - CASSLGGDYGYTF TGTGCCAGCAGCTTAGGCGGGGACTATGGCTACACCTTC
TRBJ2-3 TRBV9 - - CASSLGGQGGRDTQYF TGTGCCAGCAGCCTTGGGGGCCAGGGTGGACGAGATACGCAGTATTTT
TRBJ2-7 TRBV7-9 TRBD2 - CASSRPEASGVYEQYF TGTGCCAGCAGCCGACCCGAGGCTAGCGGGGTATACGAGCAGTACTTC
TRBJ1-2 TRBV6-5 TRBD1 - CASSYEDRAGYGYTF TGTGCCAGCAGTTACGAGGACAGGGCGGGGTATGGCTACACCTTC
TRBJ1-1 TRBV19 - once CASTVQGLYGTEAFF TGTGCCAGTACCGTACAGGGCTTGTACGGCACTGAAGCTTTCTTT
TRBJ1-4 TRBV18 TRBD1 - CASSPPTGGNEKLFF TGTGCCAGCTCACCACCGACAGGGGGTAATGAAAAACTGTTTTTT
TRBJ1-1 TRBV7-3 TRBD1 - CASSRQGRGENTEAFF TGTGCCAGCAGCCGACAGGGGAGAGGGGAGAACACTGAAGCTTTCTTT
TRBJ1-1 TRBV3-1/TRBV3-2 - - CASSQVSGFTEAFF TGTGCCAGCAGCCAAGTTTCAGGGTTTACTGAAGCTTTCTTT
TRBJ1-5 TRBV4-1 - - CASSQFYPSNQPQHF TGCGCCAGCAGCCAATTTTATCCGAGCAATCAGCCCCAGCATTTT
TRBJ2-1 TRBV7-2 - - CASSLIAYNEQFF TGTGCCAGCAGCTTGATAGCGTACAATGAGCAGTTCTTC
TRBJ2-3 TRBV6-2/TRBV6-3 TRBD2 - CASSKLAGGPLTDTQYF TGTGCCAGCAGTAAACTAGCGGGGGGGCCCTTGACAGATACGCAGTATTTT
TRBJ1-6 TRBV27 - few CASSSELTWSPLHF TGTGCCAGCAGTTCAGAATTAACGTGGTCACCCCTCCACTTT
TRBJ2-2 TRBV5-6 - - CASSLYGGAGELFF TGTGCCAGCAGCTTGTACGGGGGAGCCGGGGAGCTGTTTTTT
TRBJ2-7 TRBV15 TRBD2 - CATTQGLAGTYEQYF TGTGCCACCACCCAGGGACTAGCGGGTACCTACGAGCAGTACTTC
TRBJ2-1 TRBV10-3 TRBD2 - CAIRSGSGGDNEQFF TGTGCCATCAGGTCTGGTAGCGGGGGGGACAATGAGCAGTTCTTC
TRBJ1-1 TRBV28 - - CASSLRESEAFF TGTGCCAGCAGTTTAAGAGAGTCGGAAGCTTTCTTT
TRBJ1-1 TRBV19 - once CASILRGNTEAFF TGTGCCAGTATTCTTAGGGGGAACACTGAAGCTTTCTTT
TRBJ2-7 TRBV4-1 TRBD2 once CASSQVIGRGIDEQYF TGCGCCAGCAGCCAAGTGATCGGGAGGGGGATTGACGAGCAGTACTTC
TRBJ2-1 TRBV7-3 - - CASSPPGGSPYNEQFF TGTGCCAGCAGCCCCCCCGGCGGAAGCCCCTACAATGAGCAGTTCTTC
TRBJ2-5 TRBV5-1 - - CASSLPGTQVEKETQYF TGCGCCAGCAGCCTACCCGGGACACAGGTTGAGAAAGAGACCCAGTACTTC
TRBJ1-6 TRBV9 - - CASSVDISYNSPLHF TGTGCCAGCAGCGTAGACATATCCTATAATTCACCCCTCCACTTT
TRBJ1-1 TRBV19 - few CASSTRVEAFF TGTGCCAGTAGTACCAGGGTTGAAGCTTTCTTT
TRBJ1-6 TRBV7-9 TRBD1 - CASRPPRDRDSNSPLHF TGTGCCAGCAGGCCGCCCCGGGACAGGGACTCTAATTCACCCCTCCACTTT
TRBJ2-7 TRBV27 TRBD2 - CASSFSSSGRSNEQYF TGTGCCAGCAGTTTCTCTTCTAGCGGGAGGAGTAACGAGCAGTACTTC
TRBJ1-1 TRBV11-2 - - CASSASRTVAAFF TGTGCCAGCAGCGCCAGCCGGACAGTAGCAGCTTTCTTT
TRBJ1-6 TRBV6-5 - - CASSLLGGENSPLHF TGTGCCAGCAGTTTATTAGGGGGGGAAAATTCACCCCTCCACTTT
TRBJ2-6 TRBV6-1 - - CASSVRMGAGANVLTF TGTGCCAGCAGTGTTAGAATGGGGGCCGGGGCCAACGTCCTGACTTTC
TRBJ1-2 TRBV11-1 - - CASSLPQEPYGYTF TGTGCCAGCAGCTTACCCCAGGAACCATATGGCTACACCTTC
TRBJ1-1 TRBV11-3 - - CASSHLPIRYTEAFF TGTGCCAGCAGCCACCTGCCTATAAGATACACTGAAGCTTTCTTT
TRBJ1-1 TRBV10-3 - - CAISESGGSTEAFF TGTGCCATCAGTGAGTCCGGGGGATCCACTGAAGCTTTCTTT
TRBJ1-1 TRBV11-1 - - CASSPGRIVRNTEAFF TGTGCCAGCAGTCCCGGGAGGATCGTTAGGAACACTGAAGCTTTCTTT
TRBJ1-5 TRBV7-2 TRBD1 - CASTQGASSNQPQHF TGTGCCAGCACGCAGGGGGCAAGTAGCAATCAGCCCCAGCATTTT
TRBJ1-3 TRBV6-5 TRBD1 few CASGSGQRNTIYF TGTGCCAGCGGATCGGGACAGAGAAACACCATATATTTT
TRBJ2-2 TRBV6-6 - - CASSRVSGELFF TGTGCCAGCAGCCGTGTGAGCGGGGAGCTGTTTTTT
TRBJ1-6 TRBV5-6 TRBD1 - CASSLVGTDSSYNSPLHF TGTGCCAGCAGCTTGGTCGGGACAGATAGCTCCTATAATTCACCCCTCCACTTT